The 5 T cell receptor beta chains given below trace back to one sample, sequenced in a study of patients and donors after allogeneic stem cell transplantation. TCRdb analysed the RT-PCR reads with MiXCR anew, one entry per CDR3 protein. The sample lists approximately 88,000 distinct CDR3 sequences, roughly 5.2% occurring once. Input material: blood, either unsorted or a sorted T cell fraction (not recorded which). Source of these receptors: a human donor who was either an allogeneic HSCT recipient or a stem cell or donor lymphocyte infusion donor (not recorded which). It is not recorded whose cells these are; they may come from a transplant donor.

This chain links TRBV12-3 or TRBV12-4 with TRBJ1-1, with a possible D match to TRBD1 (5 bases). The CDR3 spans 14 residues. With 2 bases removed from V and 11 bases from J, the gap between germline ends came to 18 bases. As DNA, the CDR3 is TGTGCCAGCAGTTTAACCGGGACCGCGATGTACGCTTTCTTT. Amino acid sequence: CASSLTGTAMYAFF.

The rearrangement joins TRBV27 to TRBJ2-1; D tentatively reads TRBD1 or TRBD2 (6 bases each). There are 14 residues in the CDR3. V was trimmed by 5 bases and J by 8 bases, leaving 16 bases between them. Germline values: CDR1 MNHEY, CDR2 SMNVEV (reference sequence). CDR3 in DNA: TGTGCCAGCAGTACCTCTAGGGGGGTCCATGAGCAGTTCTTC. Encoded protein: CASSTSRGVHEQFF.

This clonotype was observed at least ten times. The chain uses TRBV11-2 and TRBJ1-1, with a tentative D call TRBD1 (5 bases). CDR3 size: 15 residues. Between the trimmed V and J ends, which lost 1 base and 1 base, there was a span of 10 bases. The germline CDR1 and CDR2 sequences are SGHAT and FQNNGV. In nucleotides, the CDR3 is TGTGCCAGCAGCTTAGTGGTAGGGGCGAACACTGAAGCTTTCTTT. It codes for CASSLVVGANTEAFF.

The gene calls are TRBV10-1 and TRBJ2-3; D possibly corresponds to TRBD2 (6 bases). CDR1 and CDR2 (germline): WNHNN, SYGVQD (reference sequence). The V gene lost 0 bases and the J gene lost 0 bases, with 16 bases spanning the gap. The CDR3 runs 18 residues. CDR3 loop: CASSESDPGALSTDTQYF. CDR3 DNA sequence: TGCGCCAGCAGTGAGTCGGATCCGGGAGCGCTTAGCACAGATACGCAGTATTTT.

The J gene is TRBJ2-1, the V gene TRBV9; perhaps TRBD1 as D (5 bases). Germline CDR1 reads SGDLS; CDR2 reads YYNGEE. The CDR3 has 17 amino acids. Trimming cost V 3 bases and J 0 bases, with 16 bases left between them. The CDR3 bases are TGTGCCAGCAGCGGCATGAAGGGGATTAGCTCCTACAATGAGCAGTTCTTC. It codes for CASSGMKGISSYNEQFF.